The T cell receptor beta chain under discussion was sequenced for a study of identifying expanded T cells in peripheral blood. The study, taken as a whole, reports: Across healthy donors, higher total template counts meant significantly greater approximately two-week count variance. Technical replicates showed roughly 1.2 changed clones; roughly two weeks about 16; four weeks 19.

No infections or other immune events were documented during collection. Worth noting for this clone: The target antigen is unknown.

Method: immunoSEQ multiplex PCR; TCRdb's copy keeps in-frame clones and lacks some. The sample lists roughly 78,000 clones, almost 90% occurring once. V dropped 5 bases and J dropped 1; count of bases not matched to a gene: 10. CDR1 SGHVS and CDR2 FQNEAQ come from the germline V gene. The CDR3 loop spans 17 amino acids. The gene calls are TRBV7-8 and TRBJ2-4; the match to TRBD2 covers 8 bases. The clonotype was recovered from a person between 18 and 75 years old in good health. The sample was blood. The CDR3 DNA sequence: TGTGCCAGCAGCCCGTATGAGCGGGAGAGTGCCAAAAACATTCAGTACTTC. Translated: CASSPYERESAKNIQYF.